This T cell receptor (beta chain) was obtained from a study of early stage breast cancer tumors. Each sample had two DNA replicates, about 0.47 ug blood or around 1.5 ug tissue. Using immunoSEQ multiplex PCR, the repertoire was profiled, and TCRdb retains in-frame clones only, with some absent. Of 25,000 to 30,000 clones in the sample, roughly 81% were seen once. Germline V lookup: CDR1 SGHRS, CDR2 YFSETQ. The V gene end was trimmed by 4 bases and the J gene end by 4 bases; junction bases not matched to a gene: 5. The CDR3 totals 16 residues. Findings and caveats of the study: Unsorted bulk genomic DNA sequencing lacked pairing and functional marker data.

For this clone: The target antigen is unknown.

J is TRBJ2-3 and V is TRBV5-1; 14 nucleotides line up with TRBD2. The TCR sequence derives from a person aged 45 to 59 with breast cancer. The sequenced sample consisted of blood. The CDR3 sequence: CASSIRLAGGADTQYF. CDR3 coding DNA: TGCGCCAGCAGCATCCGACTAGCGGGAGGGGCAGATACGCAGTATTTT.